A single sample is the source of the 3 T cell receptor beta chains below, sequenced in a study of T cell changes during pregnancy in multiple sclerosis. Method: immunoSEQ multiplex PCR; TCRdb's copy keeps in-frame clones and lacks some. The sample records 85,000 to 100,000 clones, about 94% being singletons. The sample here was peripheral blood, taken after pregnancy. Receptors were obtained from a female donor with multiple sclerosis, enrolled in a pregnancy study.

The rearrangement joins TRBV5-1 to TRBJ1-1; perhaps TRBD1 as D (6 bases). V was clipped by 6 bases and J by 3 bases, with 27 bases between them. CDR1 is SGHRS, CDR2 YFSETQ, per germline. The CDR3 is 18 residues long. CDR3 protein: CASTRSRLKQGLDTEAFF. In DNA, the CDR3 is TGCGCCAGCACCCGAAGCCGACTCAAACAGGGCTTGGACACTGAAGCTTTCTTT.

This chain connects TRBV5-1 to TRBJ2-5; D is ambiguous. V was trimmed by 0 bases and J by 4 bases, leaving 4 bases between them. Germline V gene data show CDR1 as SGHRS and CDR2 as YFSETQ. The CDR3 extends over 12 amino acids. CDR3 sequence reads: CASSLAGETQYF. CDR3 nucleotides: TGCGCCAGCAGCTTGGCCGGAGAGACCCAGTACTTC.

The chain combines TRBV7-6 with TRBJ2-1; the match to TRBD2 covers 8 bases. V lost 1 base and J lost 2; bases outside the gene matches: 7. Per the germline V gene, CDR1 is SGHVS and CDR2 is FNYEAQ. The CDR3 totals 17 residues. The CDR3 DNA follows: TGTGCCAGCAGCTTAGATAGCGGGATATTCACCTACAATGAGCAGTTCTTC. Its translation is CASSLDSGIFTYNEQFF.